This TCR beta chain was captured by sequencing in a study of blood T cell repertoires in COVID-19. The overall study: Samples of COVID-19 (acute and convalescent) were obtained from the United States, Italy and Spain. The cDNA or gDNA used as material had been derived from T cells, B-cell-depleted T cells, or PBMCs.

The assay was immunoSEQ multiplex PCR, and TCRdb's table has in-frame clones only and misses some. The repertoire holds about 210,000 clones, with approximately 81% as singletons. This CDR3 is 15 amino acids long. Losses at the gene ends were 6 bases for V and 3 bases for J; bases not matched to a gene: 5. From germline, CDR1 is MDHEN and CDR2 SYDVKM. This clone has just a few counts. Specimen: PBMCs or T cells enriched from blood (not recorded which). The sequence was collected from a woman aged 50 to 65 with acute COVID-19. The chain joins TRBV28 to TRBJ1-5; 10 bases map to TRBD1. This CDR3 is CASRAGQGNNQPQHF. The CDR3 nucleotides are TGTGCCAGCAGGGCGGGACAGGGGAACAATCAGCCCCAGCATTTT.